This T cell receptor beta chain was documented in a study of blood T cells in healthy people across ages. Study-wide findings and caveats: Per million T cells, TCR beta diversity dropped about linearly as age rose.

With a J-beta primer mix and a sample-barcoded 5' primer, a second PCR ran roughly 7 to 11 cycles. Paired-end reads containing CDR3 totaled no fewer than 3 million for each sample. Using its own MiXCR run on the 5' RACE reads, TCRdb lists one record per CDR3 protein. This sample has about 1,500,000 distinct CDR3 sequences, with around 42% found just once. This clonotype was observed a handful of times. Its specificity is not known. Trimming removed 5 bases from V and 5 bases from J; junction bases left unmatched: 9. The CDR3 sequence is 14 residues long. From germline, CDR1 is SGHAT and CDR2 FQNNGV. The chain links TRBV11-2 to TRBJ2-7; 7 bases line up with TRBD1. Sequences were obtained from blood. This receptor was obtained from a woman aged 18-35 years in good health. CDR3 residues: CASSLKRTGDEQYF. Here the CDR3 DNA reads TGTGCCAGCAGCCTTAAAAGGACAGGAGACGAGCAGTACTTC.